This entry lists 30 T cell receptor beta chains sequenced from one sample in a study of T cells in Graves' hyperthyroidism and ophthalmopathy. Authors of the study amplified TCR beta CDR3 regions from RNA transcripts. The study used the HTBI primer set for a first-round RT-PCR of the TCR CDR3. TCRdb called the multiplex PCR reads again in MiXCR, with one record for every CDR3 protein. The table shows a few hundred thousand distinct CDR3 sequences, with less than 25% occurring only once. Sequencing was done on a sample of blood. The receptor set was obtained from a woman in her 70s with Graves' ophthalmopathy.

This clonotype was observed many times. This chain uses TRBV28 with TRBJ2-3; D unclear. The CDR3 has 13 residues. Per the germline V gene, CDR1 is MDHEN and CDR2 is SYDVKM. V was trimmed by 5 bases and J by 3 bases, leaving 9 bases between them. The CDR3 region has the DNA TGTGCCAGCAGTCCCGACTTGACAGATACGCAGTATTTT. This gives the protein CASSPDLTDTQYF.

The chain employs TRBV3-1 and TRBJ1-2; TRBD1 is a possible D gene (5 bases). Germline V gene sequence: CDR1 LGHDT, CDR2 YNNKEL (reference sequence). The CDR3 spans 14 residues. V was clipped by 4 bases and J by 4 bases, with 13 bases between them. The CDR3 nucleotides read TGTGCCAGCAGCCCGGGCAGGGAGGCCTATGGCTACACCTTC. It specifies CASSPGREAYGYTF.

This clonotype was detected a few times. V is TRBV7-9 and J is TRBJ2-2; D assignment may be TRBD1 or TRBD2 (6 bases each). Germline V lookup: CDR1 SEHNR, CDR2 FQNEAQ (reference sequence). The V end was cut by 2 bases, the J end by 7 bases, with 17 bases between. The CDR3 is 16 amino acids. CDR3 residues: CASSLSTGAGVGELFF. The DNA of the CDR3 is TGTGCCAGCAGCTTATCAACGGGAGCAGGGGTCGGGGAGCTGTTTTTT.

There are many counts of this clonotype. V is TRBV12-3 or TRBV12-4 and J is TRBJ1-5; a possible D gene is TRBD1 (5 bases). The CDR3 extends over 15 amino acids. The germline V and J ends were trimmed by 5 bases and 4 bases, with 15 bases remaining between them. In DNA, the CDR3 is TGTGCCAGCAGTCACACCGGGACGACTAATCAGCCCCAGCATTTT. Translation gives CASSHTGTTNQPQHF.

This clonotype came up many times. The chain has TRBV7-2 and TRBJ2-3; tentatively, D is TRBD1 (5 bases). Germline lookup yields CDR1 SGHTA and CDR2 FQGNSA. Trimming pared 3 bases from V and 6 bases from J, leaving 10 bases between. The CDR3 totals 13 residues. The chain's CDR3 is CASSFFGADTQYF. In DNA, the CDR3 is TGTGCCAGCAGCTTCTTTGGGGCGGATACGCAGTATTTT.

This chain uses TRBV18 with TRBJ2-3; 10 bases align to TRBD2. J gave up 3 bases and V 1 base, and 13 bases lay outside the gene matches. The CDR3 consists of 19 residues. Looked up from germline, CDR1 is KGHSH and CDR2 is LQKENI. CDR3 amino acids: CASSPRVLAGPSVTDTQYF. DNA of the CDR3: TGTGCCAGCTCACCACGTGTACTAGCGGGACCTAGCGTTACAGATACGCAGTATTTT.

This clonotype was detected ten times or more. The chain couples TRBV6-2 or TRBV6-3 to TRBJ2-7, with unresolved D. The CDR3 extends over 14 amino acids. V was shortened by 0 bases and J by 0 bases, with 6 bases between the two germline ends. Germline CDR1 is MNHEY and CDR2 is SVGEGT. The CDR3 spells CASSYSPSSYEQYF. The CDR3 region has the DNA TGTGCCAGCAGTTACTCTCCCAGCTCCTACGAGCAGTACTTC.

This clonotype was seen many times. The genes are TRBV2 and TRBJ2-3; no clear D. Trimming removed 8 bases from V and 0 bases from J, with 12 bases in between. The germline V gene encodes CDR1 SNHLY and CDR2 FYNNEI. The CDR3 loop spans 14 amino acids. CDR3 amino acids: CASRRDRSTDTQYF. The CDR3 region has the DNA TGTGCCAGCCGTCGAGACCGTAGCACAGATACGCAGTATTTT.

The J gene is TRBJ2-1, the V gene TRBV24-1; D uncertain. The CDR3 loop spans 15 amino acids. V was shortened by 0 bases and J by 7 bases, with 12 bases between the two germline ends. The germline CDR1 and CDR2 sequences are KGHDR and SFDVKD. Here the CDR3 reads CATSDLAGGVNEQFF. CDR3 bases: TGTGCCACCAGTGATTTGGCAGGTGGGGTAAATGAGCAGTTCTTC.

V gene TRBV4-3 combines with J gene TRBJ2-1; unclear D gene. Trimming took 1 base from V and 3 from J, leaving 13 bases between them. Per germline, CDR1 LGHNA and CDR2 YSLEER. CDR3 length equals 16 residues. The CDR3 region is CASSQGVQQGYNEQFF. The CDR3 DNA follows: TGCGCCAGCAGCCAAGGGGTCCAGCAAGGCTACAATGAGCAGTTCTTC.

The CDR3 coding sequence is TGCAGTGCTACTAGCGGGAGGACAAGCACAGATACGCAGTATTTT. Amino acids: CSATSGRTSTDTQYF. The V and J genes are TRBV20-1 and TRBJ2-3, with 11 bases aligning to TRBD2. With V trimmed by 4 bases and J by 0 bases, 3 bases remained unmatched. CDR1 DFQATT and CDR2 SNEGSKA come from the germline V gene (reference sequence). The length of the CDR3 is 15 residues.

This chain links TRBV6-2 or TRBV6-3 with TRBJ1-4; D ambiguous. The CDR3 totals 19 residues. Per germline, CDR1 MNHEY and CDR2 SVGEGT. V was pared by 0 bases and J by 3 bases, with 20 bases between. The CDR3 protein is CASSYSRTVDRWANEKLFF. Here the CDR3 DNA reads TGTGCCAGCAGTTACTCCAGGACGGTGGACCGATGGGCTAATGAAAAACTGTTTTTT.

This clonotype was counted ten times or more. The CDR3 protein is CASISTSGNQETQYF. As DNA, the CDR3 is TGTGCCAGCATTTCTACTAGCGGGAACCAAGAGACCCAGTACTTC. V usage is TRBV2 and J usage is TRBJ2-5; 10 nucleotides line up with TRBD2. The CDR3 has 15 residues. Trimming at V came to 7 bases and at J to 0 bases, leaving 5 bases not matched to a gene. From germline, CDR1 is SNHLY and CDR2 FYNNEI.

This clonotype was counted between two and nine times. This chain connects TRBV20-1 to TRBJ1-5; D might be TRBD1 (5 bases). The CDR3 runs 15 residues. Germline assignment: CDR1 DFQATT and CDR2 SNEGSKA (reference sequence). Trimming took off 1 base at V and 4 bases at J, with 14 bases between the two ends. The CDR3 sequence is CSARGGGRTNQPQHF. CDR3 nucleotide sequence: TGCAGTGCTAGAGGCGGGGGAAGAACAAATCAGCCCCAGCATTTT.

The chain employs TRBV18 and TRBJ1-5; D might be TRBD1 (6 bases). V lost 5 bases, J lost 1 base, and 18 bases lay in between. Germline values: CDR1 KGHSH, CDR2 LQKENI. CDR3 size: 17 residues. This CDR3 is CASSAAPGGRSNQPQHF. The DNA of the CDR3 is TGTGCCAGCTCAGCGGCACCGGGGGGCAGAAGCAATCAGCCCCAGCATTTT.

The gene calls are TRBV6-2 or TRBV6-3 and TRBJ1-5; D gene ambiguous. The CDR3 consists of 12 residues. The V and J ends lost 6 bases and 7 bases respectively, with 10 bases between them. Germline V gene lookup returns CDR1 MNHEY and CDR2 SVGEGT. DNA for the CDR3: TGTGCCAGCAGCGCCCCCGGGCAGCCCCAGCATTTT. Its protein product is CASSAPGQPQHF.

The gene calls are TRBV10-3 and TRBJ2-7, with 8 bases that match TRBD2. Germline CDR1 is ENHRY and CDR2 is SYGVKD. This CDR3 region has 15 residues. V shed 6 bases and J 7 bases; nucleotides not matched to a gene: 14. CDR3 region: CAIRDSSGTQGEQYF. CDR3 coding DNA: TGTGCCATCAGGGATAGTAGCGGGACTCAGGGGGAGCAGTACTTC.

V usage is TRBV6-1 and J usage is TRBJ1-1, with a possible D match to TRBD1 (5 bases). Per the germline V gene, CDR1 is MNHNS and CDR2 is SASEGT. CDR3 length: 14 residues. Trimming took off 6 bases at V and 1 base at J, with 12 bases between the two ends. CDR3 loop: CASRTRRGNTEAFF. The CDR3 DNA is TGTGCCAGCAGAACAAGGAGGGGGAACACTGAAGCTTTCTTT.

This clonotype was counted between two and nine times. The genes are TRBV30 and TRBJ2-3; no reliable D call. The CDR3 runs 13 residues. The germline V and J ends were trimmed by 2 bases and 0 bases, with 6 bases remaining between them. Germline CDR1 GTSNPN, CDR2 SVGIG (reference sequence). The CDR3 reads CAWSRRSTDTQYF. The CDR3 nucleotides are TGTGCCTGGAGTAGGAGAAGCACAGATACGCAGTATTTT.

The chain uses TRBV6-1 and TRBJ1-2, with TRBD1 matching over 8 bases. V lost 6 bases to trimming and J lost 5 bases; unmatched junction nucleotides: 8. The CDR3 contains 14 residues. Germline lookup yields CDR1 MNHNS and CDR2 SASEGT. The chain's CDR3 is CASRAGQGPYGYTF. The CDR3 region has the DNA TGTGCCAGCAGGGCCGGACAGGGCCCTTATGGCTACACCTTC.

The rearrangement joins TRBV9 to TRBJ2-7; 9 bases agree with TRBD1. After removal of 4 bases from V and 1 base from J, the junction contained 9 bases not matched to a gene. CDR1 is SGDLS and CDR2 is YYNGEE in the germline V gene. CDR3 length: 16 residues. The chain's CDR3 is CASSPRPGTGSYEQYF. CDR3 nucleotide sequence: TGTGCCAGCAGCCCAAGACCCGGGACAGGGTCCTACGAGCAGTACTTC.

This clonotype showed up just a few times. V and J are TRBV4-3 and TRBJ2-1, with a possible D match to TRBD1 (6 bases). Between the trimmed V and J ends, which lost 4 bases and 8 bases, there was a span of 12 bases. CDR1 and CDR2 from the germline V gene are LGHNA and YSLEER. There are 13 residues in the CDR3. CDR3 protein: CASSPNTGHEQFF. The CDR3 DNA sequence: TGCGCCAGCAGCCCAAATACAGGGCATGAGCAGTTCTTC.

V gene TRBV2 combines with J gene TRBJ2-7; D uncertain. Trimming removed 4 bases at V and 2 bases at J, with 21 bases between. CDR3 size: 17 residues. Germline CDR1 SNHLY, CDR2 FYNNEI. In nucleotides, the CDR3 is TGTGCCAGCAGTGTACCGTTCGAGACCCCTATTACCTACGAGCAGTACTTC. Protein sequence: CASSVPFETPITYEQYF.

The CDR3 sequence is CASSDSQTIYSPLHF. The CDR3 bases are TGTGCCAGCAGTGATTCACAGACTATTTATTCACCCCTCCACTTT. The chain is built from TRBV2 and TRBJ1-6; unclear D gene. V dropped 3 bases and J dropped 8 bases, with 14 bases sitting between them. The CDR3 is made up of 15 amino acids. The V gene's germline CDR1 is SNHLY and CDR2 FYNNEI. Full variable domain (remainder filled in from reference TRBV2 and TRBJ1-6): EPEVTQTPSHQVTQMGQEVILRCVPISNHLYFYWYRQILGQKVEFLVSFYNNEISEKSEIFDDQFSVERPDGSNFTLKIRSTKLEDSAMYFCASSDSQTIYSPLHFGNGTRLTVT.

This clonotype was recorded many times. This sequence joins TRBV28 and TRBJ2-1; 10 nucleotides align to TRBD2. CDR1 and CDR2 (germline): MDHEN, SYDVKM. V shed 6 bases, J shed 1 base, and the junction held 6 bases outside the gene matches. This CDR3 has 16 residues. The CDR3 protein is CASRTGTSVSYNEQFF. The DNA for the CDR3 is TGTGCCAGCAGGACCGGGACTAGCGTATCCTACAATGAGCAGTTCTTC.

In its sample, this clonotype was seen a few times. This chain connects TRBV4-3 to TRBJ2-3; no clear D. CDR1 and CDR2 from the germline V gene are LGHNA and YSLEER. With 0 bases removed from V and 2 bases from J, the gap between germline ends came to 12 bases. The CDR3 runs 16 residues. CDR3 in amino acids: CASSQDPAALTDTQYF. Here the CDR3 DNA reads TGCGCCAGCAGCCAAGATCCAGCAGCCCTCACAGATACGCAGTATTTT.

The rearrangement joins TRBV7-2 to TRBJ2-2; 14 positions match TRBD2. Per germline, CDR1 SGHTA and CDR2 FQGNSA. The CDR3 runs 16 residues. Trimming cost V 5 bases and J 7 bases; bases outside gene matches: 6. The CDR3 sequence: CASSRGLAGAGGELFF. The CDR3 coding sequence is TGTGCCAGCAGCCGGGGACTAGCGGGAGCTGGCGGGGAGCTGTTTTTT.

The chain employs TRBV5-1 and TRBJ2-3; 8 nucleotides align to TRBD2. The CDR3 contains 13 residues. Per the germline V gene, CDR1 is SGHRS and CDR2 is YFSETQ. J gave up 7 bases and V 5 bases, and 6 bases lay outside the gene matches. The CDR3 here is CASRVTSVNTQYF. The CDR3 region has the DNA TGCGCCAGCAGGGTGACTAGCGTGAATACGCAGTATTTT. Variable domain in full (rest from reference TRBV5-1 and TRBJ2-3): KAGVTQTPRYLIKTRGQQVTLSCSPISGHRSVSWYQQTPGQGLQFLFEYFSETQRNKGNFPGRFSGRQFSNSRSEMNVSTLELGDSALYLCASRVTSVNTQYFGPGTRLTVL.

There are many counts of this clonotype. J is TRBJ1-5 and V is TRBV11-2, with no clear D. V shed 3 bases and J shed 7 bases, with 10 bases lying between them. Germline CDR1 SGHAT, CDR2 FQNNGV. CDR3 length: 13 residues. The CDR3 region is CASSFSENQPQHF. For the CDR3, the DNA is TGTGCCAGCAGCTTCAGCGAAAACCAGCCCCAGCATTTT.

This clonotype came up a few times. The chain couples TRBV20-1 to TRBJ1-1, with 8 bases matching TRBD1. The germline CDR1 and CDR2 sequences are DFQATT and SNEGSKA (reference sequence). The junction had 9 bases not matched to a gene; V was cut back by 3 bases and J by 3 bases. This CDR3 is 15 amino acids long. The CDR3 sequence: CSASSGGSRDTEAFF. For the CDR3, the DNA is TGCAGTGCTAGTTCAGGGGGCAGTCGAGACACTGAAGCTTTCTTT.